Following are 24 T cell receptor beta chains from one sample sequenced in a study of OX40 agonist ivuxolimab in advanced cancers. Receptors were amplified or captured by the immunoSEQ multiplex PCR assay. As stored in TCRdb, this immuneACCESS dataset retains in-frame rearrangements with V and J assigned. A fraction of the clones does not appear; measured against another copy, unresolved V genes explain less than half of the discrepancy, and the remainder lacks a known reason. This sample holds under 95,000 clones; about 84% were observed only once. The leading ten clones occupy about 6.9% of the sample. The sequencing here drew on CD4+ or CD8+ T cells sorted from blood, taken in a trial of the OX40 agonist ivuxolimab. The receptors stem from an adult with an advanced solid tumor such as melanoma, head and neck, liver or kidney cancer.

This rearrangement joins TRBV27 to TRBJ1-2; 9 positions agree with TRBD1. The length of the CDR3 is 14 residues. The junction had 6 bases not matched to a gene; V was cut back by 8 bases and J by 2 bases. Germline CDR1 and CDR2: MNHEY and SMNVEV (reference sequence). The CDR3 loop reads CASRGQGTNYGYTF. CDR3 DNA sequence: TGTGCCAGCCGTGGACAGGGGACGAACTATGGCTACACCTTC.

This sequence joins TRBV6-1 and TRBJ1-2, with D maybe TRBD1 (5 bases). Trimming shortened V by 1 base and J by 6 bases, and 18 bases separated the two germline ends. This CDR3 is built from 16 residues. Germline-derived CDR1 and CDR2 are MNHNS and SASEGT. CDR3 protein: CASSEVGDPAPHGYTF. For the CDR3, the DNA is TGTGCCAGCAGTGAAGTGGGGGACCCCGCTCCCCATGGCTACACCTTC.

CDR3 region: CASSARLDSYNEQFF. In nucleotides, the CDR3 is TGTGCCAGCAGCGCAAGACTAGACTCCTACAATGAGCAGTTCTTC. The V and J genes are TRBV7-3 and TRBJ2-1; possibly TRBD2 for D (6 bases). The germline CDR1 and CDR2 sequences are SGHTA and FQGTGA. The CDR3 spans 15 residues. Trimming left V 5 bases short and J 0 bases short, with 11 bases between. The full variable domain, with the rest looked up from reference TRBV7-3 and TRBJ2-1, is GAGVSQTPSNKVTEKGKYVELRCDPISGHTALYWYRQSLGQGPEFLIYFQGTGAADDSGLPNDRFFAVRPEGSVSTLKIQRTERGDSAVYLCASSARLDSYNEQFFGPGTRLTVL.

J is TRBJ1-1 and V is TRBV9; D not resolved. Germline CDR1 is SGDLS and CDR2 is YYNGEE. V was pared by 2 bases and J by 4 bases, with 21 bases between. The CDR3 has 17 residues. CDR3 nucleotides: TGTGCCAGCAGCGTCGACGCCAAACCAGGAGTTGTCACTGAAGCTTTCTTT. Protein product: CASSVDAKPGVVTEAFF.

The V and J genes are TRBV19 and TRBJ1-5; a weak D match, TRBD1 (6 bases). V was cut by 5 bases and J by 1 base, with 21 bases left in between. The CDR3 is 18 amino acids. CDR1 and CDR2 (germline): LNHDA, SQIVND (reference sequence). DNA of the CDR3: TGTGCCAGTAGTGCCTCCGGGACATCCTTCGGAAGCAATCAGCCCCAGCATTTT. Protein: CASSASGTSFGSNQPQHF.

CDR3 DNA sequence: TGTGCCAGTAGTCAGGGACCTACTGAAGCTTTCTTT. Encoded protein: CASSQGPTEAFF. The rearrangement uses TRBV19 and TRBJ1-1, with D maybe TRBD1 (5 bases). The length of the CDR3 is 12 residues. V lost 5 bases to trimming and J lost 5 bases, with 9 bases between them. Germline loops: CDR1 LNHDA, CDR2 SQIVND (reference sequence).

The rearrangement links TRBV6-1 to TRBJ2-2; possibly TRBD2 for D (5 bases). Germline V lookup: CDR1 MNHNS, CDR2 SASEGT. V lost 2 bases and J lost 9, with 22 bases in between. The CDR3 loop spans 17 amino acids. CDR3 amino acids: CASSERLARLLHRELFF. CDR3 sequence (DNA): TGTGCCAGCAGTGAAAGATTGGCGAGACTACTCCACCGGGAGCTGTTTTTT.

The chain joins TRBV27 to TRBJ1-4, with TRBD1 identical over 7 bases. Germline V gene lookup returns CDR1 MNHEY and CDR2 SMNVEV (reference sequence). V lost 0 bases and J lost 6; bases outside the gene matches: 19. The CDR3 is made up of 20 amino acids. This CDR3 is CASSLSFQDRSPRSYEKLFF. The CDR3 DNA sequence: TGTGCCAGCAGTTTATCGTTCCAGGACAGGTCGCCCCGTTCGTATGAAAAACTGTTTTTT.

CDR3 nucleotide sequence: TGTGCCAGCAGCTTAGGGACAGGGAAGACAGATACGCAGTATTTT. This codes for CASSLGTGKTDTQYF. The chain uses TRBV7-6 and TRBJ2-3; 8 bases align to TRBD1. With 1 base clipped from V and 3 bases from J, the junction kept 3 bases outside the gene matches. The germline V gene has CDR1 SGHVS and CDR2 FNYEAQ. This CDR3 is 15 amino acids long.

The chain links TRBV7-9 to TRBJ1-1; D is possibly TRBD1 (5 bases). The CDR3 totals 13 residues. Trimming left V 5 bases short and J 3 bases short, with 10 bases between. Germline assignment: CDR1 SEHNR and CDR2 FQNEAQ (reference sequence). CDR3 region: CASSEEGDTEAFF. CDR3 in DNA: TGTGCCAGCAGCGAGGAAGGGGACACTGAAGCTTTCTTT. Supplemented by reference TRBV7-9 and TRBJ1-1, the full variable domain reads DTGVSQNPRHKITKRGQNVTFRCDPISEHNRLYWYRQTLGQGPEFLTYFQNEAQLEKSRLLSDRFSAERPKGSFSTLEIQRTEQGDSAMYLCASSEEGDTEAFFGQGTRLTVV.

The rearrangement uses TRBV4-1 and TRBJ2-1; 7 bases fit TRBD2. The CDR3 has 15 residues. Germline V CDR1 and CDR2: MGHRA, YSYEKL. V trimming: 0 bases; J trimming: 4 bases; junction bases outside the gene matches: 3. The CDR3 is CASSQEGGGYNEQFF. The CDR3 DNA follows: TGCGCCAGCAGCCAAGAAGGCGGGGGTTACAATGAGCAGTTCTTC.

DNA of the CDR3: TGTGCCAGCAGCGTAGAAGCGCCCGGGGAGCTGTTTTTT. The encoded protein is CASSVEAPGELFF. The chain links TRBV9 to TRBJ2-2, with no clear D. There are 13 residues in the CDR3. V was pared by 0 bases and J by 6 bases, with 6 bases between. In germline, CDR1 is SGDLS, CDR2 YYNGEE.

This rearrangement joins TRBV14 to TRBJ1-2; 7 positions agree with TRBD1. V trimming: 5 bases; J trimming: 4 bases; junction bases outside the gene matches: 4. CDR3 length: 13 residues. Germline V gives CDR1 SGHDN, CDR2 FVKESK. This CDR3 is CASSTAGGYGYTF. For the CDR3, the DNA is TGTGCCAGCAGCACGGCAGGGGGCTATGGCTACACCTTC. The full variable domain, completed using reference TRBV14 and TRBJ1-2, is EAGVTQFPSHSVIEKGQTVTLRCDPISGHDNLYWYRRVMGKEIKFLLHFVKESKQDESGMPNNRFLAERTGGTYSTLKVQPAELEDSGVYFCASSTAGGYGYTFGSGTRLTVV.

V gene TRBV15 combines with J gene TRBJ1-1; D perhaps matches TRBD1 (6 bases). The CDR3 extends over 13 amino acids. V was trimmed by 9 bases and J by 1 base, leaving 12 bases between them. Germline V gives CDR1 LNHNV, CDR2 YYDKDF (reference sequence). CDR3 in amino acids: CATGRGGNTEAFF. The CDR3 region has the DNA TGTGCCACGGGCAGGGGAGGGAACACTGAAGCTTTCTTT.

The rearrangement links TRBV19 to TRBJ2-1; possible D gene TRBD2, 5 bases. V lost 3 bases and J 9 bases, leaving 9 bases between the germline ends. The CDR3 totals 12 residues. CDR1 is LNHDA and CDR2 is SQIVND in the germline V gene (reference sequence). The CDR3 DNA reads TGTGCCAGTAGTATTCTCGGGATTGAGCAGTTCTTC. This encodes CASSILGIEQFF.

This chain links TRBV11-2 with TRBJ2-1; D unclear. V lost 4 bases to trimming and J lost 8 bases, with 24 bases between them. The CDR3 runs 17 residues. Germline V lookup: CDR1 SGHAT, CDR2 FQNNGV. In DNA, the CDR3 is TGTGCCAGCAGCTCCCTACCCTCCTCGGACCACGGTTATGAGCAGTTCTTC. Residues: CASSSLPSSDHGYEQFF.

The chain carries TRBV19 and TRBJ1-1; D perhaps matches TRBD1 (6 bases). Trimming removed 3 bases from V and 1 base from J, with 15 bases in between. Looked up from germline, CDR1 is LNHDA and CDR2 is SQIVND (reference sequence). The CDR3 covers 16 residues. CDR3 region: CASSIRFQGSNTEAFF. The CDR3 DNA reads as TGTGCCAGTAGTATTAGGTTTCAGGGGTCGAACACTGAAGCTTTCTTT.

This clone was recorded only once. This chain uses TRBV5-1 with TRBJ1-1, with D possibly TRBD1 on 6 matching bases. V gave up 2 bases and J gave up 8 bases, with 13 bases separating them. The CDR3 contains 13 residues. The germline gives CDR1 SGHRS, CDR2 YFSETQ. The chain's CDR3 is CASSLLTGTEAFF. The CDR3 DNA follows: TGCGCCAGCAGCTTACTAACCGGGACAGAAGCTTTCTTT.

This chain links TRBV2 with TRBJ2-5, with TRBD1 as a possible D gene (6 bases). The J call may be wrong; the DNA end is better matched by TRBJ2-7. There are 15 residues in the CDR3. Germline CDR1 reads SNHLY; CDR2 reads FYNNEI. The CDR3 region is CASSITTGVGYEQYF. The CDR3 DNA follows: TGTGCCAGCAGTATAACGACAGGAGTGGGCTACGAGCAGTACTTC.

This clone showed up just once. The chain carries TRBV11-2 and TRBJ1-3; tentative D call: TRBD1 (6 bases). Trimming stripped 4 bases from V and 0 bases from J, with 10 bases between. The CDR3 extends over 15 amino acids. The germline V gene has CDR1 SGHAT and CDR2 FQNNGV. CDR3 in DNA: TGTGCCAGCAGCTCGACAGGCACCTCTGGAAACACCATATATTTT. This codes for CASSSTGTSGNTIYF.

The V and J genes are TRBV28 and TRBJ2-7; 11 nucleotides line up with TRBD2. Unmatched junction bases numbered 4, after V lost 6 bases and J lost 0 bases. Germline V CDR1 and CDR2: MDHEN, SYDVKM. The CDR3 has 15 amino acids. In nucleotides, the CDR3 is TGTGCCAGCAGAGTAACTAGCGGGAGCTCCTACGAGCAGTACTTC. Translated: CASRVTSGSSYEQYF.

The count of this clone is one. This rearrangement joins TRBV25-1 to TRBJ2-7; 7 bases fit TRBD2. Germline values: CDR1 MGHDK, CDR2 SYGVNS. There are 16 residues in the CDR3. V lost 6 bases, J lost 0 bases, and 11 bases stayed unmatched. The CDR3 loop is CASRGERGLSSYEQYF. In DNA, the CDR3 is TGTGCCAGCAGGGGAGAACGGGGACTAAGCTCCTACGAGCAGTACTTC.

The V gene is TRBV10-3, the J gene TRBJ2-1; TRBD2 aligns across 7 bases. The trim removed 1 base at V and 0 bases at J, leaving 3 bases unmatched. The germline V gene encodes CDR1 ENHRY and CDR2 SYGVKD. This CDR3 has 16 residues. The CDR3 DNA reads as TGTGCCATCAGTGAGTTGGGAGGGAGCTCCTACAATGAGCAGTTCTTC. Its translation is CAISELGGSSYNEQFF.

This chain connects TRBV23-1 to TRBJ1-5; 7 nucleotides match TRBD1. TRBV23-1 is classed as an ORF, of uncertain function. The CDR3 is 17 residues long. V shed 2 bases and J 4 bases; nucleotides not matched to a gene: 11. This chain's CDR3 is CASSQTISGQKNQPQHF. The CDR3 region has the DNA TGCGCCAGCAGTCAAACAATTTCGGGACAGAAAAATCAGCCCCAGCATTTT.